These 9 T cell receptor beta chains originate from one sample sequenced in a study of OX40 agonist ivuxolimab in advanced cancers. Profiling relied on immunoSEQ multiplex PCR, and the TCRdb table lists in-frame clones only, not all of them. The table shows 57,000 or so clones, with roughly 86% occurring only once. Here the sequenced sample was CD4+ or CD8+ T cells sorted from blood, taken in a trial of the OX40 agonist ivuxolimab. Receptors were obtained from an adult with an advanced solid tumor such as melanoma, head and neck, liver or kidney cancer.

The chain recombines TRBV5-5 with TRBJ1-2, with unresolved D. CDR1 and CDR2 (germline): SGHKS, YYEKEE (reference sequence). This CDR3 comprises 13 residues. Trimming shortened V by 1 base and J by 8 bases, and 12 bases separated the two germline ends. CDR3 region: CASSLRGPSGYTF. The CDR3 DNA follows: TGTGCCAGCAGCTTGCGGGGTCCCAGCGGCTACACCTTC.

This clone was counted between two and nine times. This chain uses TRBV7-8 with TRBJ2-1, with a weak D call TRBD1 (6 bases). The V end was cut by 0 bases, the J end by 0 bases, with 15 bases between. CDR1 SGHVS and CDR2 FQNEAQ come from the germline V gene. The CDR3 sequence is 18 residues long. The CDR3 loop is CASSLAGRGRSSYNEQFF. DNA of the CDR3: TGTGCCAGCAGCTTAGCCGGCAGGGGACGAAGCTCCTACAATGAGCAGTTCTTC.

The J gene is TRBJ1-1, the V gene TRBV4-1, with 8 bases lining up with TRBD1. Germline CDR1 is MGHRA and CDR2 is YSYEKL. V lost 1 base and J lost 0; bases outside the gene matches: 4. The CDR3 totals 16 residues. Here the CDR3 reads CASSQGQGSLNTEAFF. The DNA of the CDR3 is TGCGCCAGCAGCCAAGGACAGGGGAGTTTGAACACTGAAGCTTTCTTT.

The chain has TRBV11-2 and TRBJ2-5; perhaps D is TRBD1 or TRBD2 (6 bases each). Gene TRBJ2-7 matches the end of the DNA better, so the J call may be wrong. The CDR3 runs 15 residues. Germline CDR1 SGHAT, CDR2 FQNNGV. CDR3 bases: TGTGCCAGCAGCTTAGTGAGGGGGGCTTCCTACGAGCAGTACTTC. Encoded protein: CASSLVRGASYEQYF.

In this sample, this clone turned up a few times. The V and J genes are TRBV6-5 and TRBJ1-1; 8 bases map to TRBD1. The CDR3 contains 15 residues. Germline V gives CDR1 MNHEY, CDR2 SVGAGI. V lost 7 bases and J lost 4; bases outside the gene matches: 11. The CDR3 DNA follows: TGTGCCAGCAATAGCCCAGGGGGCGCAACCACTGAAGCTTTCTTT. Its protein product is CASNSPGGATTEAFF.

The chain uses TRBV5-1 and TRBJ1-1; the D is unclear. With 0 bases removed from V and 1 base from J, the gap between germline ends came to 4 bases. The CDR3 is 13 amino acids. Germline-derived CDR1 and CDR2 are SGHRS and YFSETQ. CDR3 nucleotides: TGCGCCAGCAGCTTGGACAGGAACACTGAAGCTTTCTTT. This translates into CASSLDRNTEAFF.

The chain links TRBV6-1 to TRBJ1-1, with a weak D call TRBD1 (6 bases). The CDR3 contains 17 residues. Deletions cut 2 bases from V and 4 bases from J, with 20 bases between. Germline V gene sequence: CDR1 MNHNS, CDR2 SASEGT. The CDR3: CASSERLTGLSPTEAFF. CDR3 DNA sequence: TGTGCCAGCAGTGAAAGGCTAACAGGGCTGAGCCCCACTGAAGCTTTCTTT.

The chain uses TRBV4-1 and TRBJ2-4, with D maybe TRBD2 (7 bases). The germline V gene encodes CDR1 MGHRA and CDR2 YSYEKL. The CDR3 is 16 residues long. V was cut by 0 bases and J by 2 bases, with 11 bases left in between. The CDR3 coding sequence is TGCGCCAGCAGCCAAGATTGGGGGGGCTCCAAAAACATTCAGTACTTC. It translates to CASSQDWGGSKNIQYF.

This chain connects TRBV5-1 to TRBJ1-1; 8 bases match TRBD1. With V trimmed by 0 bases and J by 7 bases, 11 bases remained unmatched. Per germline, CDR1 SGHRS and CDR2 YFSETQ. The CDR3 contains 16 residues. CDR3 sequence (DNA): TGCGCCAGCAGCTTGGCCGACAGGGGCCGGGTGGGTGAAGCTTTCTTT. As protein: CASSLADRGRVGEAFF.